The 13 T cell receptor beta chains given below trace back to one sample, sequenced in a study of T cell responses to AZD1222 COVID-19 vaccine. Generated by immunoSEQ multiplex PCR, the TCRdb table keeps only in-frame clones and is missing some. The sample shows 130,000 to 150,000 clones, just under 95% of them seen only once. The source was peripheral blood, collected on day 0 of AZD1222 vaccination. The receptor set was obtained from an adult in good health.

The chain recombines TRBV19 with TRBJ2-3, with 10 bases that match TRBD2. After removal of 5 bases from V and 4 bases from J, the junction contained 15 bases not matched to a gene. The germline CDR1 and CDR2 sequences are LNHDA and SQIVND (reference sequence). This CDR3 is built from 18 residues. The CDR3 loop reads CASSLHSSGRGVADTQYF. CDR3 DNA sequence: TGTGCCAGTAGTCTTCACTCTAGCGGGAGAGGTGTAGCAGATACGCAGTATTTT.

The V and J genes are TRBV27 and TRBJ2-7; 9 bases are a match to TRBD1. The CDR3 loop spans 15 amino acids. In germline, CDR1 is MNHEY, CDR2 SMNVEV (reference sequence). The trim removed 2 bases at V and 7 bases at J, leaving 9 bases unmatched. The CDR3 nucleotides read TGTGCCAGCAGTTTACTTGGGACAGGGAATCGGGAGCAGTACTTC. It translates to CASSLLGTGNREQYF.

V is TRBV5-1 and J is TRBJ1-3; 7 nucleotides align to TRBD1. The V gene's germline CDR1 is SGHRS and CDR2 YFSETQ. J lost 2 bases, V lost 2 bases, and 4 bases had no gene match. The CDR3 has 15 amino acids. CDR3 loop: CASSLDRDTGNTIYF. The CDR3 bases are TGCGCCAGCAGCTTAGACAGGGATACTGGAAACACCATATATTTT.

This chain connects TRBV19 to TRBJ1-5; possibly TRBD1 for D (5 bases). Germline assignment: CDR1 LNHDA and CDR2 SQIVND (reference sequence). The CDR3 totals 16 residues. V was shortened by 3 bases and J by 0 bases, with 12 bases between the two germline ends. The CDR3 DNA reads TGTGCCAGTAGTATGAGCAGGGTTTATAGCAATCAGCCCCAGCATTTT. Translated: CASSMSRVYSNQPQHF.

The genes are TRBV6-5 and TRBJ1-2; D gene unclear. This CDR3 is 14 amino acids long. Germline V gene sequence: CDR1 MNHEY, CDR2 SVGAGI. The V and J ends lost 7 bases and 3 bases respectively, with 15 bases between them. CDR3 in DNA: TGTGCCAGCACCGTGACGGAACTCTACTATGGCTACACCTTC. Its translation is CASTVTELYYGYTF.

This chain links TRBV18 with TRBJ2-2; 8 bases are a match to TRBD1. This CDR3 has 14 amino acids. V was pared by 3 bases and J by 7 bases, with 4 bases of the junction left unmatched. The germline gives CDR1 KGHSH, CDR2 LQKENI. The CDR3 bases are TGTGCCAGCTCACCGGACAGGGTCTTCGGGGAGCTGTTTTTT. Its protein is CASSPDRVFGELFF.

This chain connects TRBV5-1 to TRBJ1-1, with D hard to call. The CDR3 runs to 13 residues. Germline assignment: CDR1 SGHRS and CDR2 YFSETQ. V lost 3 bases and J lost 8, with 14 bases in between. The CDR3 DNA is TGCGCCAGCAGCTCGGGGAGGCCCTCCGAAGCTTTCTTT. Protein sequence: CASSSGRPSEAFF. Full variable domain (outside the CDR3, taken from reference TRBV5-1 and TRBJ1-1): KAGVTQTPRYLIKTRGQQVTLSCSPISGHRSVSWYQQTPGQGLQFLFEYFSETQRNKGNFPGRFSGRQFSNSRSEMNVSTLELGDSALYLCASSSGRPSEAFFGQGTRLTVV.

The J gene is TRBJ2-4, the V gene TRBV7-2, with 8 bases matching TRBD1. From germline, CDR1 is SGHTA and CDR2 FQGNSA. This CDR3 comprises 14 residues. V shed 5 bases, J shed 9 bases, and the junction held 9 bases outside the gene matches. The CDR3 spells CASSQAGGLGIQYF. As DNA, the CDR3 is TGTGCCAGCAGCCAGGCAGGGGGCTTAGGCATTCAGTACTTC.

The CDR3 region has the DNA TGTGCCAGCTCCCCTGGGACACCAGCTTCCTACGAGCAGTACTTC. The encoded protein is CASSPGTPASYEQYF. The chain is built from TRBV9 and TRBJ2-7; a possible D gene is TRBD1 (6 bases). The CDR3 length is 15 residues. Germline V gives CDR1 SGDLS, CDR2 YYNGEE. The V end lost 7 bases, the J end lost 1 base, and 18 bases lay between the germline ends.

The J gene is TRBJ2-7, the V gene TRBV19; TRBD2 matches at 11 bases. The trim removed 3 bases at V and 2 bases at J, leaving 3 bases unmatched. The CDR3 covers 15 residues. Germline CDR1 and CDR2: LNHDA and SQIVND (reference sequence). CDR3 sequence reads: CASSMGLAVPYEQYF. CDR3 nucleotide sequence: TGTGCCAGTAGTATGGGACTAGCGGTTCCCTACGAGCAGTACTTC.

J is TRBJ2-4 and V is TRBV4-1; D is ambiguous. Germline V gene lookup returns CDR1 MGHRA and CDR2 YSYEKL. The CDR3 is made up of 14 amino acids. Trimming removed 0 bases at V and 10 bases at J, with 13 bases between. CDR3 nucleotide sequence: TGCGCCAGCAGCCAAGAAAACACGATGAGGATTCAGTACTTC. Translation gives CASSQENTMRIQYF.

By proportion, this clone is medium-sized. The chain links TRBV28 to TRBJ1-3; TRBD1 matches at 7 bases. The CDR3 runs 16 residues. V lost 5 bases to trimming and J lost 3 bases; unmatched junction nucleotides: 10. Germline CDR1 MDHEN, CDR2 SYDVKM. The chain's CDR3 is CASSLLGTAGGNTIYF. CDR3 DNA sequence: TGTGCCAGCAGTCTACTTGGGACAGCTGGTGGAAACACCATATATTTT.

This rearrangement joins TRBV9 to TRBJ1-6, with 8 bases aligning to TRBD1. This CDR3 spans 15 amino acids. V lost 0 bases to trimming and J lost 7 bases; unmatched junction nucleotides: 3. Germline V gene data show CDR1 as SGDLS and CDR2 as YYNGEE. The CDR3 region is CASSVGTGRNSPLHF. For the CDR3, the DNA is TGTGCCAGCAGCGTAGGGACAGGGCGGAATTCACCCCTCCACTTT.